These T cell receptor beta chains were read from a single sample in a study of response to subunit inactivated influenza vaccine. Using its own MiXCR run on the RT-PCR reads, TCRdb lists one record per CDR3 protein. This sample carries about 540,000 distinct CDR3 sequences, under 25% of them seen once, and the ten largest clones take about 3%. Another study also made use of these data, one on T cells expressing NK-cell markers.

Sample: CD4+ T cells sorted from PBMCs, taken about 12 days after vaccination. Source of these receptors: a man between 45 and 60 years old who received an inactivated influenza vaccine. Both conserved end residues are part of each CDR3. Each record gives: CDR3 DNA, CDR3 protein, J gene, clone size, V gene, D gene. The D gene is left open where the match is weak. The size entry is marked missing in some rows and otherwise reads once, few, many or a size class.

CDR3nt: TGTGCCAGCAGCTCCACCGCCCGGGACACATCCTACGAGCAGTACTTC
CDR3aa: CASSSTARDTSYEQYF
j_gene: TRBJ2-7
abundance: NA
v_gene: TRBV5-5
d_gene: NA

CDR3nt: TGTGCCAGCAGCCTAAGGACAGGCCCAGATACGCAGTATTTT
CDR3aa: CASSLRTGPDTQYF
j_gene: TRBJ2-3
abundance: once
v_gene: TRBV7-2
d_gene: TRBD1

CDR3nt: TGTGCCAGCAGCTTAGTGAGCGGGTACCAAGAGACCCAGTACTTC
CDR3aa: CASSLVSGYQETQYF
j_gene: TRBJ2-5
abundance: NA
v_gene: TRBV7-2
d_gene: NA

CDR3nt: TGTGCCAGCAGCTTAGAAACAGCCAGATCCGGGGAGCTGTTTTTT
CDR3aa: CASSLETARSGELFF
j_gene: TRBJ2-2
abundance: NA
v_gene: TRBV7-9
d_gene: NA

CDR3nt: TGCAGTGCTATCCGGGACCACAGCTACGAGCAGTACTTC
CDR3aa: CSAIRDHSYEQYF
j_gene: TRBJ2-7
abundance: few
v_gene: TRBV20-1
d_gene: NA

CDR3nt: TGTGCCAGCGTGTCCTTAGCGAATGAGCAGTTCTTC
CDR3aa: CASVSLANEQFF
j_gene: TRBJ2-1
abundance: NA
v_gene: TRBV2
d_gene: NA

CDR3nt: TGTGCCAGCAGGACTGCCGGGACAGGGTTGGATGAGCAGTTCTTC
CDR3aa: CASRTAGTGLDEQFF
j_gene: TRBJ2-1
abundance: few
v_gene: TRBV11-2
d_gene: TRBD1

CDR3nt: TGTGCCAGCAGCCCCCGGGGGGTAGCAACTAATGAAAAACTGTTTTTT
CDR3aa: CASSPRGVATNEKLFF
j_gene: TRBJ1-4
abundance: few
v_gene: TRBV7-9
d_gene: NA

CDR3nt: TGTGCCAGCAGTTTAAGGACAGGGGGATCGAATGGCTACACCTTC
CDR3aa: CASSLRTGGSNGYTF
j_gene: TRBJ1-2
abundance: few
v_gene: TRBV12-3/TRBV12-4
d_gene: TRBD1

CDR3nt: TGTGCCAGCAGCTCCGATTATCGCCCCGATCCCTACGAGCAGTACTTC
CDR3aa: CASSSDYRPDPYEQYF
j_gene: TRBJ2-7
abundance: NA
v_gene: TRBV7-9
d_gene: NA

CDR3nt: TGCGCCAGCAGCTTGGCTAGCTGGGGCAATGAGCAGTCCTTC
CDR3aa: CASSLASWGNEQSF
j_gene: TRBJ2-1
abundance: NA
v_gene: TRBV5-1
d_gene: NA

CDR3nt: TGTGCCACCAGTGACCCGAGGCGGGGGGGTATCGATCAGCCCCAGCATTTT
CDR3aa: CATSDPRRGGIDQPQHF
j_gene: TRBJ1-5
abundance: few
v_gene: TRBV24-1
d_gene: NA

CDR3nt: TGTGCCAGCAGCTCCTCGGAAGAGACCCAGTACTTC
CDR3aa: CASSSSEETQYF
j_gene: TRBJ2-5
abundance: many
v_gene: TRBV7-9
d_gene: NA

CDR3nt: TGTGCCAGCAGTTACAGGGGCGGGCAGCCCCAGCATTTT
CDR3aa: CASSYRGGQPQHF
j_gene: TRBJ1-5
abundance: few
v_gene: TRBV12-3/TRBV12-4
d_gene: TRBD1

CDR3nt: TGTGCCAGCAGCTTAGGAACGGGGGTCTACAATGAGCAGTTCTTC
CDR3aa: CASSLGTGVYNEQFF
j_gene: TRBJ2-1
abundance: few
v_gene: TRBV7-9
d_gene: NA

CDR3nt: TGTGCCACCAGTGGCCTCCCAGGGACAGGGGGCAACACCGGGGAGCTGTTTTTT
CDR3aa: CATSGLPGTGGNTGELFF
j_gene: TRBJ2-2
abundance: NA
v_gene: TRBV24-1
d_gene: TRBD1

CDR3nt: TGTGCCAGCAGCGTAGGGGCTAGCGGTAGGGACGAGCAGTACTTC
CDR3aa: CASSVGASGRDEQYF
j_gene: TRBJ2-7
abundance: NA
v_gene: TRBV9
d_gene: TRBD2

CDR3nt: TGTGCCAGCAGCTTAGGTCAGGGTAAGGGCAATGAGCAGTTCTTC
CDR3aa: CASSLGQGKGNEQFF
j_gene: TRBJ2-1
abundance: NA
v_gene: TRBV11-2
d_gene: NA

CDR3nt: TGTGCCAGCAGTACGGGACCTAACAATCAGCCCCAGCATTTT
CDR3aa: CASSTGPNNQPQHF
j_gene: TRBJ1-5
abundance: NA
v_gene: TRBV2
d_gene: NA

CDR3nt: TGTGCCAGCAGTTTAGGGGGGAGGGCCGGGGAGCTGTTTTTT
CDR3aa: CASSLGGRAGELFF
j_gene: TRBJ2-2
abundance: few
v_gene: TRBV12-3/TRBV12-4
d_gene: TRBD2

CDR3nt: TGTGCCAGCAGGGCGACTAGCGGGAGGGCAGATACGCAGTATTTT
CDR3aa: CASRATSGRADTQYF
j_gene: TRBJ2-3
abundance: few
v_gene: TRBV6-1
d_gene: TRBD2

CDR3nt: TGCGCCAGCAGCCAAGATCGACAGGGAGGAAACTATGGCTACACCTTC
CDR3aa: CASSQDRQGGNYGYTF
j_gene: TRBJ1-2
abundance: few
v_gene: TRBV4-1
d_gene: TRBD1

CDR3nt: TGCAGTGCTCCCCTTACGGGACTAATCTACGAGCAGTACTTC
CDR3aa: CSAPLTGLIYEQYF
j_gene: TRBJ2-7
abundance: few
v_gene: TRBV20-1
d_gene: TRBD2

CDR3nt: TGCAGTGCCAAACTAGCGGGAGGACCATACGAGCAGTACTTC
CDR3aa: CSAKLAGGPYEQYF
j_gene: TRBJ2-7
abundance: many
v_gene: TRBV20-1
d_gene: TRBD2

CDR3nt: TGTGCCAGCAGTGATGAGCGGGGTTATGGCTACACCTTC
CDR3aa: CASSDERGYGYTF
j_gene: TRBJ1-2
abundance: NA
v_gene: TRBV25-1
d_gene: NA

CDR3nt: TGTGCCAGCAGCCAAGACGGGACTTCCTACGAGCAGTACTTC
CDR3aa: CASSQDGTSYEQYF
j_gene: TRBJ2-7
abundance: NA
v_gene: TRBV3-1
d_gene: NA

CDR3nt: TGCGCCAGCAGCCAAGATTTCTCTGGGGCCAACGTCCTGACTTTC
CDR3aa: CASSQDFSGANVLTF
j_gene: TRBJ2-6
abundance: NA
v_gene: TRBV4-3
d_gene: NA

CDR3nt: TGTGCCAGCAGCCTAAGACGTCCCGAAGGGCCCGAGCAGTACTTC
CDR3aa: CASSLRRPEGPEQYF
j_gene: TRBJ2-7
abundance: few
v_gene: TRBV7-8
d_gene: NA

CDR3nt: TGTGCCAGCAGTGAGAGGGCTTCCTACGAGCAGTACTTC
CDR3aa: CASSERASYEQYF
j_gene: TRBJ2-7
abundance: few
v_gene: TRBV25-1
d_gene: NA

CDR3nt: TGTGCCAGCAGCTCAAGGAGGGCCGGGGATACGCAGTATTTT
CDR3aa: CASSSRRAGDTQYF
j_gene: TRBJ2-3
abundance: many
v_gene: TRBV7-2
d_gene: NA

CDR3nt: TGTGCCAGCAGCAAATTAAGTCAGAAGGCCTCCTACGAGCAGTACTTC
CDR3aa: CASSKLSQKASYEQYF
j_gene: TRBJ2-7
abundance: NA
v_gene: TRBV21-1
d_gene: NA

CDR3nt: TGTGCCAGCAGCTCTCTGACAGCCTACGAGCAGTACTTC
CDR3aa: CASSSLTAYEQYF
j_gene: TRBJ2-7
abundance: few
v_gene: TRBV11-2
d_gene: NA

CDR3nt: TGCGCCAGCAGCACAGGCTACCTCACAGATACGCAGTATTTT
CDR3aa: CASSTGYLTDTQYF
j_gene: TRBJ2-3
abundance: NA
v_gene: TRBV4-1
d_gene: NA

CDR3nt: TGTGCCAGCAAAACCGGGACGGTAAATTCACCCCTCCACTTT
CDR3aa: CASKTGTVNSPLHF
j_gene: TRBJ1-6
abundance: NA
v_gene: TRBV25-1
d_gene: NA

CDR3nt: TGTGCCAGCAGCCAAGATATCGGGGCGGCCGGGGAGCTGTTTTTT
CDR3aa: CASSQDIGAAGELFF
j_gene: TRBJ2-2
abundance: NA
v_gene: TRBV4-2
d_gene: NA

CDR3nt: TGTGCCAGCAGTGTGTGGGGCTCCACCGGGGAGCTGTTTTTT
CDR3aa: CASSVWGSTGELFF
j_gene: TRBJ2-2
abundance: few
v_gene: TRBV2
d_gene: NA

CDR3nt: TGTGCCAGCAGCGTTACGCTAAGCACAGATACGAAGTATTTT
CDR3aa: CASSVTLSTDTKYF
j_gene: TRBJ2-3
abundance: once
v_gene: TRBV9
d_gene: NA

CDR3nt: TGTGCCAGCAGTGCCGGTCTCGAGCAGTACTTC
CDR3aa: CASSAGLEQYF
j_gene: TRBJ2-7
abundance: NA
v_gene: TRBV6-1
d_gene: NA

CDR3nt: TGCAGTGCTAGAGCTTTGCGGGAGAGCTCCTACAATGAGCAGTTCTTC
CDR3aa: CSARALRESSYNEQFF
j_gene: TRBJ2-1
abundance: few
v_gene: TRBV20-1
d_gene: TRBD2

CDR3nt: TGCAGTGCTAGAGAGACTAGCGGGAGTGGGTACGAGCAGTACTTC
CDR3aa: CSARETSGSGYEQYF
j_gene: TRBJ2-7
abundance: NA
v_gene: TRBV20-1
d_gene: TRBD2

CDR3nt: TGTGCCACCAGTGATTCGGGACAGATAACAGATACGCAGTATTTT
CDR3aa: CATSDSGQITDTQYF
j_gene: TRBJ2-3
abundance: few
v_gene: TRBV24-1
d_gene: TRBD1

CDR3nt: TGTGCCAGCAGCTTAGCGATAGGAGGCCCCAGCACAGATACGCAGTATTTT
CDR3aa: CASSLAIGGPSTDTQYF
j_gene: TRBJ2-3
abundance: NA
v_gene: TRBV7-9
d_gene: NA

CDR3nt: TGCGCCAGCAGCTTGGAGGGGGCCGACAATGAGCAGTTCTTC
CDR3aa: CASSLEGADNEQFF
j_gene: TRBJ2-1
abundance: NA
v_gene: TRBV5-1
d_gene: TRBD1

CDR3nt: TGCGCCAGCAGGGTGGGTAGACGGCAAGAGACCCAGTACTTC
CDR3aa: CASRVGRRQETQYF
j_gene: TRBJ2-5
abundance: few
v_gene: TRBV5-1
d_gene: NA

CDR3nt: TGCAGTGCTAGAACCGTCCCCCCTGACTACGAGCAGTACTTC
CDR3aa: CSARTVPPDYEQYF
j_gene: TRBJ2-7
abundance: few
v_gene: TRBV20-1
d_gene: NA

CDR3nt: TGTGCCAGCAGCTCGGGACAGGGGTTTCTTAATGAGCAGTTCTTC
CDR3aa: CASSSGQGFLNEQFF
j_gene: TRBJ2-1
abundance: NA
v_gene: TRBV11-2
d_gene: TRBD1